The text below deals with one T cell receptor (beta chain). One Seattle source followed patients from active infection through their disease course. These data come from a study of blood T cell repertoires in COVID-19. Across the whole study: PBMCs, B-cell-depleted T cells, or T cells provided the cDNA or gDNA that made up the material.

In the original processing: Nucleated cell counts were estimated from reference gene primer amplification. The repertoire was sequenced with immunoSEQ multiplex PCR; TCRdb's copy has only in-frame clones and lacks some. The V and J calls and the clone size are those of that table, but D and trimming were determined from the DNA. The data contain about 410,000 clones, about 91% of them singletons. Source material: peripheral blood. The source is a woman in her thirties or forties with COVID-19, enrolled during active disease.

CDR3 protein: CASSSPDGGHQPQHF. The CDR3 region has the DNA TGTGCCAGCAGCAGTCCTGACGGGGGGCATCAGCCCCAGCATTTT. The rearrangement joins TRBV28 to TRBJ1-5, with a weak D call TRBD1 (6 bases). CDR1 MDHEN and CDR2 SYDVKM come from the germline V gene. Trimming left V 6 bases short and J 5 bases short, with 17 bases between. This CDR3 has 15 residues.